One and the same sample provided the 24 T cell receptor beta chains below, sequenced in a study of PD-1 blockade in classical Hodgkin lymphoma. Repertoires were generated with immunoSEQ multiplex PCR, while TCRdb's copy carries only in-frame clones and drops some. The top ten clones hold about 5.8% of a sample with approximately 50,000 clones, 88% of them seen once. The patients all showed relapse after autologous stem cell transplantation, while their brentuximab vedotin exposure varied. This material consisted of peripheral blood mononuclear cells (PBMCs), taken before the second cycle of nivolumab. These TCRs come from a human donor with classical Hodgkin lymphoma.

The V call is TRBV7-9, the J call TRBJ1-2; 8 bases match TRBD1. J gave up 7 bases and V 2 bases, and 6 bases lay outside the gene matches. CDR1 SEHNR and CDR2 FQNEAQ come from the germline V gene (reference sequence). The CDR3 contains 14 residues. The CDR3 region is CASSLWDRQSGYTF. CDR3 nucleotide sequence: TGTGCCAGCAGCTTATGGGACAGGCAGAGTGGCTACACCTTC. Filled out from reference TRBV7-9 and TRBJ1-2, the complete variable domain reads DTGVSQNPRHKITKRGQNVTFRCDPISEHNRLYWYRQTLGQGPEFLTYFQNEAQLEKSRLLSDRFSAERPKGSFSTLEIQRTEQGDSAMYLCASSLWDRQSGYTFGSGTRLTVV.

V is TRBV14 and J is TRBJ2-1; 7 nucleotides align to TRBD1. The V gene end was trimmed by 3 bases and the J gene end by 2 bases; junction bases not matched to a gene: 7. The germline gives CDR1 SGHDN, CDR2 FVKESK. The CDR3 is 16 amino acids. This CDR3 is CASSHLTGPTYNEQFF. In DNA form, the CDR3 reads TGTGCCAGCAGCCACTTGACAGGGCCTACCTACAATGAGCAGTTCTTC.

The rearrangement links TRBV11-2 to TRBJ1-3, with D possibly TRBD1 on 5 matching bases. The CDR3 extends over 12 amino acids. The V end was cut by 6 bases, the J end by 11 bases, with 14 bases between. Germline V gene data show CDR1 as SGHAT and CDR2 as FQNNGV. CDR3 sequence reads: CASRGGNAPIYF. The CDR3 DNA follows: TGTGCCAGCAGGGGGGGGAACGCTCCCATATATTTT.

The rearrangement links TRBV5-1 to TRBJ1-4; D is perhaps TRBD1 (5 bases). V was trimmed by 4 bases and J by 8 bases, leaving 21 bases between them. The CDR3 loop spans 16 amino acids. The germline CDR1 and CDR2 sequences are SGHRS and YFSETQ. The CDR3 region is CASSPGGVNIYEKLFF. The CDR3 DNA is TGCGCCAGCAGCCCGGGAGGGGTTAATATCTACGAAAAACTGTTTTTT.

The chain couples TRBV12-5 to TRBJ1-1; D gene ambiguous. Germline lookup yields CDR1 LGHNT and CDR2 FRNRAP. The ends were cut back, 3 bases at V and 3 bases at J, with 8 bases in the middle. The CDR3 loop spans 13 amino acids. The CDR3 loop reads CASGFRRYTEAFF. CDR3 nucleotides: TGTGCTAGTGGTTTTAGGCGGTACACTGAAGCTTTCTTT.

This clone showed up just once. The CDR3 DNA follows: TGTGCCAGGACACAGGGTTGCGATCAGCCCCAGCATTTT. Translated: CARTQGCDQPQHF. V is TRBV25-1 and J is TRBJ1-5; perhaps TRBD1 as D (6 bases). CDR1 and CDR2 (germline): MGHDK, SYGVNS. The CDR3 has 13 residues. Trimming pared 9 bases from V and 5 bases from J, leaving 14 bases between.

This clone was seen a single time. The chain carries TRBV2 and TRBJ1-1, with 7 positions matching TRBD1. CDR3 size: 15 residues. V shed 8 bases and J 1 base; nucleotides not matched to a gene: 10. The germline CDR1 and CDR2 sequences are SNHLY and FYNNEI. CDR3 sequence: CASGVPTGANTEAFF. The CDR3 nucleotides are TGTGCCAGCGGGGTCCCAACAGGGGCGAACACTGAAGCTTTCTTT.

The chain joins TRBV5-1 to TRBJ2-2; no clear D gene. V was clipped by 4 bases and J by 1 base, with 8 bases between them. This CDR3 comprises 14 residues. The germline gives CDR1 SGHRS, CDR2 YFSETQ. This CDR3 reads CASSAGRNTGELFF. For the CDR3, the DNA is TGCGCCAGCAGCGCTGGACGGAACACCGGGGAGCTGTTTTTT.

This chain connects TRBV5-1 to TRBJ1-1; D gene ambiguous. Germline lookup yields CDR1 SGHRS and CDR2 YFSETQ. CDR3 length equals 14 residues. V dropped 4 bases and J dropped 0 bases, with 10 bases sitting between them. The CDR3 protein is CASSPVGMNTEAFF. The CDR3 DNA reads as TGCGCCAGCAGCCCGGTCGGCATGAACACTGAAGCTTTCTTT.

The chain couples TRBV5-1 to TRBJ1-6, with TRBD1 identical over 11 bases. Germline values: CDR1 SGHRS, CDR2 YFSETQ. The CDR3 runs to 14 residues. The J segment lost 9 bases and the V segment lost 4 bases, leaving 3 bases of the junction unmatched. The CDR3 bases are TGCGCCAGCAGCCTGGGACAGGGGGGTTCACCCCTCCACTTT. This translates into CASSLGQGGSPLHF.

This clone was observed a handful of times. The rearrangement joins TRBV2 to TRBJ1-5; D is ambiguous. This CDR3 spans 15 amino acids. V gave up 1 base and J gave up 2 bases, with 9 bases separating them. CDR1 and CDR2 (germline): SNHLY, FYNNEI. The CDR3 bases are TGTGCCAGCAGTGAAGGGCCGAAGGGCAATCAGCCCCAGCATTTT. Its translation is CASSEGPKGNQPQHF.

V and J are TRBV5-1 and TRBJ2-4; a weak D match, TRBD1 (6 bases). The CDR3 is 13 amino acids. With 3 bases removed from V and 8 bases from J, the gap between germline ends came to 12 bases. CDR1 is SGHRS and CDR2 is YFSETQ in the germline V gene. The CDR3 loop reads CASSSARGDIQYF. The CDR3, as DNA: TGCGCCAGCAGCTCGGCCAGGGGTGACATTCAGTACTTC.

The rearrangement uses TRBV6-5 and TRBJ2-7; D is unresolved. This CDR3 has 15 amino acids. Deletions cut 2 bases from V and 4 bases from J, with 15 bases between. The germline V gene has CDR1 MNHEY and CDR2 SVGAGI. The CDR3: CASSYTRTYVYEQYF. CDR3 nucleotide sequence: TGTGCCAGCAGTTACACCCGAACGTACGTGTACGAGCAGTACTTC.

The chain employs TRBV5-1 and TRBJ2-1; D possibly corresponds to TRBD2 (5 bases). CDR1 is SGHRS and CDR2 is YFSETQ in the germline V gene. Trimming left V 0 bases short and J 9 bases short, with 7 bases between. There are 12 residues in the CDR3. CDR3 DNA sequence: TGCGCCAGCAGCTTGGCCGAGGGTGAGCAGTTCTTC. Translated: CASSLAEGEQFF.

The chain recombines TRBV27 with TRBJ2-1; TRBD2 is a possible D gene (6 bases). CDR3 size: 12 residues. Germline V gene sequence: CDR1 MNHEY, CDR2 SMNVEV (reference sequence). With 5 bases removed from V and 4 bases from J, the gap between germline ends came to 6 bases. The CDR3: CASSRGYNEQFF. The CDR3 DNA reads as TGTGCCAGCAGTCGGGGGTACAATGAGCAGTTCTTC.

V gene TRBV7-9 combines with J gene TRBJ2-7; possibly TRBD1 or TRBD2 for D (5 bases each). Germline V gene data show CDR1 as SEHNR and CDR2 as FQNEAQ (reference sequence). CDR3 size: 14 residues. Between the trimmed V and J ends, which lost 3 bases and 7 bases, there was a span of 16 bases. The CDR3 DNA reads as TGTGCCAGCAGCTTTGGGGGTATGGTAGGGGAGCAGTACTTC. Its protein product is CASSFGGMVGEQYF.

The CDR3 reads CASRAARGVYEQYF. The CDR3 coding sequence is TGCGCCAGCAGGGCCGCGCGGGGAGTCTACGAGCAGTACTTC. V is TRBV10-1 and J is TRBJ2-7; a possible D gene is TRBD2 (6 bases). V was clipped by 6 bases and J by 3 bases, with 15 bases between them. The CDR3 runs to 14 residues. Looked up from germline, CDR1 is WNHNN and CDR2 is SYGVQD (reference sequence).

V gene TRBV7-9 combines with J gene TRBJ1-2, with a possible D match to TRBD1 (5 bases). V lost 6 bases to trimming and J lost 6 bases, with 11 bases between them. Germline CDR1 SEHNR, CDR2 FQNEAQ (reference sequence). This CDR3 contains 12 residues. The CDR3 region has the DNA TGTGCCAGCAGGGAGGGGACCAATGGCTACACCTTC. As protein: CASREGTNGYTF.

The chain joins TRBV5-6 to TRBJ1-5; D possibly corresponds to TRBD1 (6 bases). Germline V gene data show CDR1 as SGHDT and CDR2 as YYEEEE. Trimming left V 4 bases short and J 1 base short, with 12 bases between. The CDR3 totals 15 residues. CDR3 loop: CASSTRGFSNQPQHF. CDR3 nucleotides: TGTGCCAGCAGCACCAGGGGATTCAGCAATCAGCCCCAGCATTTT.

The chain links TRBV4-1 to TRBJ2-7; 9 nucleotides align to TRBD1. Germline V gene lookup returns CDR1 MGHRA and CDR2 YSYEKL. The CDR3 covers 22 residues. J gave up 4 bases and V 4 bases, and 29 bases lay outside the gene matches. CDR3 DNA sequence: TGCGCCAGCAGCCCGGCAGCCCCACAAGCCGGACAGGGGACGGGTGGAGGTTACGAGCAGTACTTC. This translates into CASSPAAPQAGQGTGGGYEQYF.

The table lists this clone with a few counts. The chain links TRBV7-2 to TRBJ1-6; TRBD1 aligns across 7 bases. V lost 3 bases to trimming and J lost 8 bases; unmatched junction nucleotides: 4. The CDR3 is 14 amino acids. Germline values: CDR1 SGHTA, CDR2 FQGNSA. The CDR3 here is CASSFDRVYSPLHF. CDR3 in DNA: TGTGCCAGCAGCTTTGACAGGGTTTATTCACCCCTCCACTTT.

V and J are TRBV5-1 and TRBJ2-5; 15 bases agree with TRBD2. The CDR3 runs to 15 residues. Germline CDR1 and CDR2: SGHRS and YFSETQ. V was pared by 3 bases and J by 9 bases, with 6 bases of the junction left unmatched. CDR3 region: CASSSPGLAGGPQYF. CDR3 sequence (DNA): TGCGCCAGCAGCTCGCCAGGACTAGCGGGGGGGCCCCAGTACTTC.

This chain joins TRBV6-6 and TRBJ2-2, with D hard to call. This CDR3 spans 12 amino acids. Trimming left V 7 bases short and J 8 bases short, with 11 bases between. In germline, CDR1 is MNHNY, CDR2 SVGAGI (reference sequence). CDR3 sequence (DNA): TGTGCCAGCAACCTTTTCTCGGGGGAGCTGTTTTTT. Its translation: CASNLFSGELFF.

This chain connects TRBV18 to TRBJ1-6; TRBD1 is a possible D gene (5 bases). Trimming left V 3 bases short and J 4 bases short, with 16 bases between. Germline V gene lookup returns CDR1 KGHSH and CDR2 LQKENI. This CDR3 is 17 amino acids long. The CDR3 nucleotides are TGTGCCAGCTCACCCCCGCAATCCGGGGGGTATAATTCACCCCTCCACTTT. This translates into CASSPPQSGGYNSPLHF.